This TCR beta chain was obtained from a study of read filtering for tumor transcriptome and immune sequencing. Study summary: Revised staging placed roughly 8 patients in R-ISS I, about 15 in II, more than five in III.

This library used 300 to 450 ng RNA and molecular barcoded adaptors spanning alpha/delta and beta/gamma chains. MiXCR, applied by TCRdb to the reads, yields one record per CDR3 protein. The sample holds roughly 130,000 distinct CDR3 sequences, 13% seen once. This clonotype has ten or more counts. The TCR comes from a donor aged 40 or over with multiple myeloma. Input material: a population of CD138-negative cells sorted from bone marrow.

The CDR3 DNA sequence: TGCAGTGCTAGACCGGGACAGGGGTTGGTGGAACTGTTTTTT. Translation: CSARPGQGLVELFF. J is TRBJ1-4 and V is TRBV20-1; 10 nucleotides align to TRBD1. J gave up 12 bases and V 2 bases, and 9 bases lay outside the gene matches. Germline loops: CDR1 DFQATT, CDR2 SNEGSKA (reference sequence). The CDR3 totals 14 residues.